What follows describes a single T cell receptor beta chain. Its antigen target is currently unknown. No much larger clone exists at a distance of one base, and base qualities are not known. Receptor amplification or capture employed the immunoSEQ multiplex PCR assay. TCRdb's version of the immuneACCESS table is confined to in-frame rearrangements and falls short of the full clone set. An unresolved V gene accounts for under half of the shortfall where checked; the remainder is of unknown origin. A total of roughly 34,000 clones appear in this sample, nearly 90% of them only once. The top ten clonotypes cover about 1.6% of the sample. Taken from the germline V gene, the CDR1 and CDR2 loops are SGHNT and YENEEA. The CDR3 runs 16 residues from the cysteine to the phenylalanine. Just the 48-base CDR3 DNA is kept, in frame starting at base 1. V is trimmed back by 3 bases and J by 0 bases, and the junction contains 3 bases that no gene match accounts for.

In light of the paper, this sample's treatment or condition label describes: preoperative locoregional IRX-2 cytokine immunotherapy. The samples were obtained from a phase Ib study that tested preoperative, locoregional IRX-2 cytokine immunotherapy designed to prime immune responses. Patients with early-stage breast cancer who were given IRX-2 before surgery served as donors. The data belong to a study of preoperative IRX-2 immunotherapy in early breast cancer (dated by TCRdb to between 2018 and 2020). The specimen was tumor tissue, collected after IRX-2 immunotherapy. The chain joins TRBV11-3 to TRBJ2-1; TRBD1 aligns with 9 central bases. The source of this sequence is a human donor with breast cancer. The CDR3 is CASSLDRGSSYNEQFF. The nucleotide sequence reads TGTGCCAGCAGCTTGGACAGGGGCAGCTCCTACAATGAGCAGTTCTTC.